The present T cell receptor beta chain was sequenced within a study of blood T cells in healthy people across ages. Germline CDR1 reads MDHEN; CDR2 reads SYDVKM. Trimming pared 8 bases from V and 5 bases from J, leaving 19 bases between. The CDR3 is 14 amino acids. Investigators took about 9.1 milliliters of peripheral blood from every donor. Whenever a sample was processed, at least 6 million PBMCs were isolated. General observations from the study: From one million sequenced T cells, diversity estimates were lower bounds. Higher diversity and more naive CD4+ cells were features of long-lived donors, compared to aged donors.

With respect to this clonotype: The antigen is not known.

Together with a sample-barcoded 5' primer, a J-beta primer mix was included in a second PCR lasting about 7 to 11 cycles. TCRdb passed the 5' RACE reads through MiXCR, listing each CDR3 protein once. This sample yields hundreds of thousands of distinct CDR3 sequences, of which approximately 60% are seen a single time; more than 25% belongs to the top ten. The sequence derives from a man aged 40-49 years in good health. Sequences were obtained from blood. This chain joins TRBV28 and TRBJ2-7; D is possibly TRBD1 (5 bases). The CDR3: CASERPGIRDEQYF. The CDR3, as DNA: TGTGCCAGCGAGCGCCCAGGGATTCGCGACGAGCAGTACTTC.